A single sample gave rise to the 32 T cell receptor beta chains below, sequenced in a study of T cells in Graves' hyperthyroidism and ophthalmopathy. Template material for amplifying TCR beta CDR3 regions consisted of RNA transcripts. A set of HTBI primers served as the primers for a first-round RT-PCR of the TCR CDR3. TCRdb re-analysed the multiplex PCR reads in MiXCR, keeping a single row per CDR3 protein. In the table there are 550,000 to 700,000 distinct CDR3 sequences, approximately 44% of which are singletons. Sequencing input: peripheral blood or thyroid tissue (not recorded which). These receptors originate from an adult woman with Graves' disease, either hyperthyroidism or ophthalmopathy (not recorded which).

Comment on this clonotype: The junction does not match germline at one end; this may be a read error. The chain is built from TRBV5-4 and TRBJ2-7; D unresolved. This CDR3 is built from 9 residues. Germline loops: CDR1 SGHNT, CDR2 YYREEE (reference sequence). The CDR3 bases are TGTGCCAGCAGCCGACGTCAAAACTTT. This gives the protein CASSRRQNF.

This clonotype appeared a few times. The chain links TRBV6-1 to TRBJ2-2; D unclear. The CDR3 has 15 residues. Germline lookup yields CDR1 MNHNS and CDR2 SASEGT. Trimming removed 2 bases at V and 5 bases at J, with 12 bases between. CDR3 amino acids: CASSELQIFTGELFF. The CDR3 nucleotides are TGTGCCAGCAGTGAATTACAGATTTTTACCGGGGAGCTGTTTTTT.

This chain connects TRBV5-1 to TRBJ2-6, with D maybe TRBD2 (5 bases). The germline V gene has CDR1 SGHRS and CDR2 YFSETQ. This CDR3 has 16 amino acids. V was cut by 0 bases and J by 3 bases, with 10 bases left in between. In DNA, the CDR3 is TGCGCCAGCAGCTTGGGTGGCGGGCGTGGGGCCAACGTCCTGACTTTC. This gives the protein CASSLGGGRGANVLTF.

This clonotype has a handful of counts. The V and J genes are TRBV30 and TRBJ1-3; D is ambiguous. V lost 4 bases to trimming and J lost 1 base, with 5 bases between them. The germline V gene has CDR1 GTSNPN and CDR2 SVGIG (reference sequence). The CDR3 is 12 residues long. The CDR3 sequence is CAWKASGNTIYF. CDR3 coding DNA: TGTGCCTGGAAGGCTTCTGGAAACACCATATATTTT.

The V and J genes are TRBV5-1 and TRBJ1-2, with TRBD1 as a possible D gene (6 bases). With 4 bases removed from V and 4 bases from J, the gap between germline ends came to 11 bases. The germline gives CDR1 SGHRS, CDR2 YFSETQ. The CDR3 is made up of 13 amino acids. CDR3 bases: TGCGCCAGCAGCGATGGGGGGCTCTATGGCTACACCTTC. Translating gives CASSDGGLYGYTF.

V and J are TRBV7-9 and TRBJ2-7; the match to TRBD2 covers 7 bases. Germline V gives CDR1 SEHNR, CDR2 FQNEAQ (reference sequence). The CDR3 has 16 residues. V dropped 6 bases and J dropped 7; count of bases not matched to a gene: 18. The CDR3 sequence: CASSPRIGEGPDEQYF. The CDR3 DNA reads as TGTGCCAGCAGTCCCCGTATCGGGGAGGGCCCCGATGAGCAGTACTTC.

In this sample, this clonotype turned up many times. This chain joins TRBV12-3 or TRBV12-4 and TRBJ1-3; D unresolved. The CDR3 has 15 amino acids. V lost 6 bases to trimming and J lost 0 bases, with 12 bases between them. The CDR3 nucleotides read TGTGCCAGCAGCTTAAGCGCCAGCTCTGGAAACACCATATATTTT. This encodes CASSLSASSGNTIYF.

This clonotype occurred a few times. This sequence joins TRBV24-1 and TRBJ2-7; D is unclear. The CDR3 covers 13 residues. The germline gives CDR1 KGHDR, CDR2 SFDVKD. The V end was cut by 4 bases, the J end by 6 bases, with 12 bases between. CDR3 residues: CATSEPPGGEQYF. The DNA for the CDR3 is TGTGCCACCAGTGAGCCACCGGGCGGCGAGCAGTACTTC.

In this sample, this clonotype turned up many times. The chain recombines TRBV5-1 with TRBJ2-6, with D possibly TRBD2 on 6 matching bases. The CDR3 has 16 residues. Germline V lookup: CDR1 SGHRS, CDR2 YFSETQ. The V end was cut by 3 bases, the J end by 2 bases, with 12 bases between. The CDR3 DNA follows: TGCGCCAGCAGCTGGGGCCCGGGGGCTGGGGCCAACGTCCTGACTTTC. It yields the protein CASSWGPGAGANVLTF.

The V and J genes are TRBV10-1 and TRBJ1-1; D ambiguous. There are 13 residues in the CDR3. Germline V gives CDR1 WNHNN, CDR2 SYGVQD (reference sequence). With 7 bases removed from V and 3 bases from J, the gap between germline ends came to 12 bases. DNA for the CDR3: TGCGCCAGCACAAGGCGGCGATACACTGAAGCTTTCTTT. Translation: CASTRRRYTEAFF.

The gene calls are TRBV29-1 and TRBJ2-7; 7 bases line up with TRBD1. Trimming at V came to 8 bases and at J to 3 bases, leaving 4 bases not matched to a gene. Germline V gene data show CDR1 as SQVTM and CDR2 as ANQGSEA. The CDR3 extends over 11 amino acids. The CDR3 spells CSLAGGYEQYF. The CDR3 DNA reads TGCAGCTTAGCAGGGGGCTACGAGCAGTACTTC.

This clonotype was seen many times. The chain uses TRBV4-1 and TRBJ1-5; 8 bases are shared with TRBD1. V shed 4 bases and J 6 bases; nucleotides not matched to a gene: 11. The germline gives CDR1 MGHRA, CDR2 YSYEKL. The CDR3 runs 16 residues. The CDR3 protein is CASSREDRVVGQPQHF. In nucleotides, the CDR3 is TGCGCCAGCAGCCGAGAGGACAGGGTAGTTGGTCAGCCCCAGCATTTT.

This clonotype was picked up many times. The rearrangement uses TRBV5-8 and TRBJ1-1, with 11 bases that match TRBD1. Looked up from germline, CDR1 is SGHTS and CDR2 is YDEGEE. CDR3 length: 14 residues. Germline trimming cut 4 bases from V and 5 bases from J; bases unmatched to any gene: 4. The CDR3 is CASSRDRGWTEAFF. DNA for the CDR3: TGTGCCAGCAGCCGGGACAGGGGGTGGACTGAAGCTTTCTTT.

This chain links TRBV20-1 with TRBJ1-2; 7 nucleotides match TRBD1. Germline values: CDR1 DFQATT, CDR2 SNEGSKA (reference sequence). V shed 0 bases and J 4 bases; nucleotides not matched to a gene: 11. The CDR3 length is 16 residues. In nucleotides, the CDR3 is TGCAGTGCTAGAGATCCCGCAGGGGGGAGTGTCTATGGCTACACCTTC. Protein: CSARDPAGGSVYGYTF.

About this clonotype: Since no conserved phenylalanine or tryptophan closes the CDR3, a read error is the likely cause. V gene TRBV7-3 combines with J gene TRBJ1-2; maybe TRBD1 (6 bases). This CDR3 has 15 residues. Trimming removed 5 bases at V and 4 bases at J, with 17 bases between. Looked up from germline, CDR1 is SGHTA and CDR2 is FQGTGA. CDR3 sequence: CASSTEQGPVYGYTL. The DNA for the CDR3 is TGTGCCAGCAGCACCGAACAGGGACCCGTCTATGGCTACACCCTC.

This clonotype was recorded at least ten times. This chain joins TRBV5-1 and TRBJ2-7, with D perhaps being TRBD1 or TRBD2 (5 bases each). The V gene lost 1 base and the J gene lost 0 bases, with 8 bases spanning the gap. Looked up from germline, CDR1 is SGHRS and CDR2 is YFSETQ. CDR3 length: 14 amino acids. CDR3 sequence: CASSLRGDSYEQYF. In DNA form, the CDR3 reads TGCGCCAGCAGCTTGCGGGGCGACTCCTACGAGCAGTACTTC.

Regarding this clonotype: Compared with germline, one end of the junction differs, possibly owing to a read error. The gene calls are TRBV20-1 and TRBJ1-5; D is unresolved. Germline V CDR1 and CDR2: DFQATT, SNEGSKA (reference sequence). CDR3 length equals 16 residues. The CDR3 nucleotides read TGCAGTGCTGGCGTGTTGGAGAGGGTAAGCAATCAGCCCCACCATTTT. Protein: CSAGVLERVSNQPHHF.

This clonotype was seen just once. The V call is TRBV7-8, the J call TRBJ2-5; 8 bases are a match to TRBD1. Trimming took 5 bases from V and 9 from J; bases not matched to a gene: 17. CDR1 and CDR2 from the germline V gene are SGHVS and FQNEAQ. CDR3 size: 16 residues. Written as DNA, the CDR3 is TGTGCCAGCAGCAGAGGACAGGGATCCCTCAATCAGCCCCAGTACTTC. Translation gives CASSRGQGSLNQPQYF.

This clonotype showed up many times. This chain joins TRBV7-9 and TRBJ1-3; D is ambiguous. V was trimmed by 1 base and J by 0 bases, leaving 13 bases between them. The CDR3 is 17 residues long. The germline gives CDR1 SEHNR, CDR2 FQNEAQ (reference sequence). The CDR3 DNA sequence: TGTGCCAGCAGCTTAGGTACCGCGGTAATCTCTGGAAACACCATATATTTT. Residues: CASSLGTAVISGNTIYF.

The gene calls are TRBV2 and TRBJ1-2; 9 bases are shared with TRBD1. CDR1 is SNHLY and CDR2 is FYNNEI in the germline V gene. V gave up 6 bases and J gave up 6 bases; unmatched junction bases: 8. CDR3 size: 14 residues. CDR3 in DNA: TGTGCCAGCAGGAGGGACAGGGCGATGAATGGCTACACCTTC. It translates to CASRRDRAMNGYTF.

The chain combines TRBV5-1 with TRBJ2-6; possible D gene TRBD2, 6 bases. The CDR3 has 15 amino acids. The germline V gene encodes CDR1 SGHRS and CDR2 YFSETQ. The germline V and J ends were trimmed by 4 bases and 2 bases, with 10 bases remaining between them. The CDR3 protein is CASSLRDPGANVLTF. The CDR3 DNA sequence: TGCGCCAGCAGCCTGCGGGACCCTGGGGCCAACGTCCTGACTTTC.

The chain links TRBV6-6 to TRBJ2-7, with TRBD1 matching over 8 bases. Germline V lookup: CDR1 MNHNY, CDR2 SVGAGI (reference sequence). Germline trimming cut 1 base from V and 9 bases from J; bases unmatched to any gene: 5. The CDR3 runs 13 residues. CDR3 region: CASSYFGTGGQYF. The CDR3 region has the DNA TGTGCCAGCAGTTACTTCGGGACAGGCGGGCAGTACTTC.

This clonotype was seen just once. This rearrangement joins TRBV7-3 to TRBJ2-5, with TRBD2 matching over 13 bases. The CDR3 extends over 16 amino acids. The germline V gene has CDR1 SGHTA and CDR2 FQGTGA. V lost 0 bases to trimming and J lost 5 bases; unmatched junction nucleotides: 3. The DNA of the CDR3 is TGTGCCAGCAGCTTAACGACTAGCGGGAGGACGGAGACCCAGTACTTC. Its protein is CASSLTTSGRTETQYF.

There are many counts of this clonotype. The CDR3 DNA is TGCAGTGCTAGAAGGGGGACTTGGCGAGAGACCCAGTACTTC. Its translation: CSARRGTWRETQYF. The J gene is TRBJ2-5, the V gene TRBV20-1, with D perhaps assigned TRBD1 or TRBD2 (6 bases each). Trimming cost V 2 bases and J 4 bases, with 14 bases left between them. Per the germline V gene, CDR1 is DFQATT and CDR2 is SNEGSKA (reference sequence). The CDR3 covers 14 residues.

This clonotype was seen repeatedly, ten times or more. This chain joins TRBV5-5 and TRBJ1-3; no clear D gene. This CDR3 has 17 residues. Germline CDR1 SGHKS, CDR2 YYEKEE (reference sequence). V lost 5 bases, J lost 0 bases, and 18 bases lay in between. The DNA of the CDR3 is TGTGCCAGCAGGTATCGGTTGGGGAAGAGCTCTGGAAACACCATATATTTT. Translation gives CASRYRLGKSSGNTIYF.

This clonotype was seen at least ten times. V is TRBV5-1 and J is TRBJ1-1; tentatively, D is TRBD1 (5 bases). CDR3 length: 14 residues. Between the trimmed V and J ends, which lost 3 bases and 2 bases, there was a span of 11 bases. The germline CDR1 and CDR2 sequences are SGHRS and YFSETQ. In DNA form, the CDR3 reads TGCGCCAGCAGCTGGGGCGCCACTAACACTGAAGCTTTCTTT. It specifies CASSWGATNTEAFF.

The chain recombines TRBV11-2 with TRBJ1-6; tentative D call: TRBD1 (5 bases). Trimming took 3 bases from V and 10 from J, leaving 13 bases between them. The CDR3 extends over 14 amino acids. Germline CDR1 reads SGHAT; CDR2 reads FQNNGV. In DNA, the CDR3 is TGTGCCAGCAGCTTCGCAGGGCTAGGATCACCCCTCCACTTT. This sequence encodes CASSFAGLGSPLHF. The full variable domain, completed using reference TRBV11-2 and TRBJ1-6, is EAGVAQSPRYKIIEKRQSVAFWCNPISGHATLYWYQQILGQGPKLLIQFQNNGVVDDSQLPKDRFSAERLKGVDSTLKIQPAKLEDSAVYLCASSFAGLGSPLHFGNGTRLTVT.

This chain links TRBV9 with TRBJ2-3; 9 bases agree with TRBD2. In germline, CDR1 is SGDLS, CDR2 YYNGEE. The ends lost 2 bases at V and 7 bases at J; junction bases unmatched: 8. This CDR3 has 15 residues. The CDR3 sequence is CASSVGSGRLNTQYF. CDR3 coding DNA: TGTGCCAGCAGCGTGGGTAGCGGGAGACTGAATACGCAGTATTTT.

The rearrangement uses TRBV27 and TRBJ2-7, with D perhaps TRBD1 (6 bases). The germline gives CDR1 MNHEY, CDR2 SMNVEV (reference sequence). V was clipped by 4 bases and J by 3 bases, with 10 bases between them. This CDR3 is 13 amino acids long. This chain's CDR3 is CASSYRVYYEQYF. The CDR3 DNA reads TGTGCCAGCAGTTACAGGGTTTACTACGAGCAGTACTTC.

This rearrangement joins TRBV5-1 to TRBJ1-3; D is unclear. Germline V lookup: CDR1 SGHRS, CDR2 YFSETQ. The germline V and J ends were trimmed by 2 bases and 3 bases, with 12 bases remaining between them. This CDR3 has 15 residues. CDR3 residues: CASSLTGYGGNTIYF. The CDR3 DNA reads as TGCGCCAGCAGCTTAACCGGGTACGGTGGAAACACCATATATTTT.

This clonotype was detected only a few times. The chain uses TRBV10-3 and TRBJ1-2, with a weak D call TRBD1 (6 bases). The germline CDR1 and CDR2 sequences are ENHRY and SYGVKD. The CDR3 is 14 residues long. The V gene lost 2 bases and the J gene lost 3 bases, with 10 bases spanning the gap. Here the CDR3 reads CAISEPGQYYGYTF. The CDR3 DNA follows: TGTGCCATCAGTGAGCCAGGACAGTACTATGGCTACACCTTC.

V is TRBV5-1 and J is TRBJ1-5; TRBD1 agrees at 7 bases. The germline V gene encodes CDR1 SGHRS and CDR2 YFSETQ. The CDR3 is 15 amino acids. The junction had 6 bases not matched to a gene; V was cut back by 0 bases and J by 6 bases. The DNA of the CDR3 is TGCGCCAGCAGCTTGGGAACAGGGGCAAGTCAGCCCCAGCATTTT. Its translation is CASSLGTGASQPQHF.